These T cell receptor beta chains were read from a single sample in a study of identical twins. A single record per CDR3 protein comes from TCRdb applying MiXCR to the 5' RACE reads. The repertoire holds 570,000 or so distinct CDR3 sequences, more than 9% seen once, with 2.5% to 3% in the top ten. These data are also associated with another study on yellow fever vaccine responses in identical twins.

Sequenced input: PBMCs. The receptors stem from a woman aged 18-30 years in good health. The CDR3 runs from the conserved cysteine through the conserved F or W. The D gene is left open where the match is weak. Size tells how often a clone was seen (once, few, many) or the class of an expanded clone, and some rows leave it out.

d_gene,abundance,v_gene,len,j_gene,CDR3nt,CDR3aa
TRBD2,few,TRBV7-8,17,TRBJ2-3,TGTGCCAGCAGCCCAGGGACTAGCGGGGGAAGCACAGATACGCAGTATTTT,CASSPGTSGGSTDTQYF
TRBD1,few,TRBV7-9,15,TRBJ1-6,TGTGCCAGCAGCTTAGATGGACAGGGTGTTTCACCCCTCCACTTT,CASSLDGQGVSPLHF
TRBD1,few,TRBV28,15,TRBJ1-4,TGTGCCAGCAGTTTAATGGACAGGGGTGGCGAAAAACTGTTTTTT,CASSLMDRGGEKLFF
-,many,TRBV5-1,14,TRBJ1-1,TGCGCCAGCAGCTTGGACAGGTTGGCCACTGAAGCTTTCTTT,CASSLDRLATEAFF
-,few,TRBV3-1,16,TRBJ2-4,TGTGCCAGCAGCCAAGTCCCAGACTTGGCCAAAAACATTCAGTACTTC,CASSQVPDLAKNIQYF
TRBD2,many,TRBV28,15,TRBJ2-2,TGTGCCAGCCAAACTAGCGGGGGGAACACCGGGGAGCTGTTTTTT,CASQTSGGNTGELFF
TRBD1,-,TRBV6-2/TRBV6-3,18,TRBJ2-4,TGTGCCAGCAGCCACCTGGGCCAGGGGGCGCGGGCCAAAAACATTCAGTACTTC,CASSHLGQGARAKNIQYF
TRBD1,few,TRBV11-2,16,TRBJ2-5,TGTGCCAGCAGCTTAGATCTAACAGGGGGCGCAGAGACCCAGTACTTC,CASSLDLTGGAETQYF
-,-,TRBV9,16,TRBJ2-7,TGTGCCAGCAGCTCCCGAGGGGGAGGAGGCTCCTACGAGCAGTACTTC,CASSSRGGGGSYEQYF
-,few,TRBV12-3/TRBV12-4,14,TRBJ2-2,TGTGCCAGCTACTCCAATGCCGGGCCCGGGGAGCTGTTTTTT,CASYSNAGPGELFF
TRBD1,-,TRBV7-8,16,TRBJ2-1,TGTGCCAGCAGCTCGTGGGACAGGGTTTCTTACAATGAGCAGTTCTTC,CASSSWDRVSYNEQFF
-,many,TRBV20-1,16,TRBJ2-4,TGCAGTGCTAGAGATAGTAGGGCACTAGCCAAAAACATTCAGTACTTC,CSARDSRALAKNIQYF
-,many,TRBV10-3,14,TRBJ2-7,TGTGCCATCAGTGAGGTTGAACGGCCCTACGAGCAGTACTTC,CAISEVERPYEQYF
TRBD1,-,TRBV27,14,TRBJ1-1,TGTGCCAGCAGTCCAGGGACAGGGGGCCTCGGCGCTTTCTTT,CASSPGTGGLGAFF
TRBD1,many,TRBV18,16,TRBJ2-3,TGTGCCAGCTCACCGGACAGGGGAGCTAGCACAGATACGCAGTATTTT,CASSPDRGASTDTQYF
TRBD2,many,TRBV20-1,15,TRBJ2-1,TGCAGTGCTAGCCGACTAGCGGGAGTACACAATGAGCAGTTCTTC,CSASRLAGVHNEQFF
TRBD1,-,TRBV7-2,15,TRBJ2-7,TGTGCCAGCAGCGTCAGCCCGAGGGGGCCCTACGAGCAGTACTTC,CASSVSPRGPYEQYF
TRBD2,many,TRBV20-1,14,TRBJ2-2,TGCAGTGCCCGACTAGCGGGAGGGACCGGGGAGCTGTTTTTT,CSARLAGGTGELFF
TRBD2,-,TRBV5-1,15,TRBJ2-7,TGCGCCAGCAGCTACCAGGGACTAGCGGGAGAAGAGCAGTACTTC,CASSYQGLAGEEQYF
TRBD1,-,TRBV12-3/TRBV12-4,13,TRBJ2-3,TGTGCCAGCGACAGGGGGATCACAGATACGCAGTATTTT,CASDRGITDTQYF
-,many,TRBV27,13,TRBJ1-2,TGTGCCAGCAGTCCTAGGTCCGCTCGAGGCTACACCTTC,CASSPRSARGYTF
-,many,TRBV11-2,12,TRBJ1-3,TGTGCCAGCAGCATCAAAGGGGATGAGTTATATTTT,CASSIKGDELYF
TRBD1,many,TRBV29-1,13,TRBJ2-3,TGCAGCGTGGCTACAGGGGGCAGGGATACGCAGTATTTT,CSVATGGRDTQYF
-,-,TRBV19,15,TRBJ1-5,TGTGCCAGTAGTTACAGCTCGGGCACCAATCAGCCCCAGCATTTT,CASSYSSGTNQPQHF
TRBD1,-,TRBV27,15,TRBJ1-5,TGTGCCAGCAAGTGGGGACAGGGTGCCAATCAGCCCCAGCATTTT,CASKWGQGANQPQHF
-,-,TRBV23-1,15,TRBJ2-5,TGCGCCAGCAGTCAAACTAGTTCCTACCAAGAGACCCAGTACTTC,CASSQTSSYQETQYF
TRBD1,-,TRBV12-3/TRBV12-4,15,TRBJ1-3,TGTGCCAGCAGTTTCCCCTGGGACAGTGGAAACACCATATATTTT,CASSFPWDSGNTIYF
TRBD2,many,TRBV27,14,TRBJ2-3,TGTGCCAGCCGACAAGCGGGAGGAGTAAATACGCAGTATTTT,CASRQAGGVNTQYF
-,few,TRBV15,13,TRBJ2-5,TGTGCCAGAAGACAGACCCTGCAAGAGACCCAGTACTTC,CARRQTLQETQYF
TRBD2,-,TRBV11-2,18,TRBJ2-7,TGTGCCAGCAGCTTAGATGGGACTAGCGGGACCCACCGATACGAGCAGTACTTC,CASSLDGTSGTHRYEQYF
TRBD1,few,TRBV7-9,16,TRBJ1-4,TGTGCCAGCAGCTTAGAACCGACAGGGGGTGACGAAAAACTGTTTTTT,CASSLEPTGGDEKLFF
TRBD2,-,TRBV5-4,13,TRBJ2-7,TGTGCCAGCAGCGCCGGACTAGCGGGGGTCGAGTACTTC,CASSAGLAGVEYF
-,few,TRBV7-9,14,TRBJ2-7,TGTGCCAGCAGCTCGCCGACAGCCCTCTACGAGCAGTACTTC,CASSSPTALYEQYF
-,many,TRBV10-3,14,TRBJ2-7,TGTGCCATCAGCAAGGACCAGGGGCCCTACGAGCAGTACTTC,CAISKDQGPYEQYF
TRBD2,-,TRBV20-1,14,TRBJ2-2,TGCAGTGCTGCCGGGACTACGAACACCGGGGAGCTGTTTTTT,CSAAGTTNTGELFF
TRBD2,-,TRBV28,17,TRBJ2-7,TGTGCCAGCAGTTACAGGGTCGAGCGGCGGGAGGGGAACGAGCAGTACTTC,CASSYRVERREGNEQYF
-,-,TRBV6-9,17,TRBJ2-7,TGTGCCAGCAGTTATGGTACCCGCCCAGGGGCGTCCTACGAGCAGTACTTC,CASSYGTRPGASYEQYF